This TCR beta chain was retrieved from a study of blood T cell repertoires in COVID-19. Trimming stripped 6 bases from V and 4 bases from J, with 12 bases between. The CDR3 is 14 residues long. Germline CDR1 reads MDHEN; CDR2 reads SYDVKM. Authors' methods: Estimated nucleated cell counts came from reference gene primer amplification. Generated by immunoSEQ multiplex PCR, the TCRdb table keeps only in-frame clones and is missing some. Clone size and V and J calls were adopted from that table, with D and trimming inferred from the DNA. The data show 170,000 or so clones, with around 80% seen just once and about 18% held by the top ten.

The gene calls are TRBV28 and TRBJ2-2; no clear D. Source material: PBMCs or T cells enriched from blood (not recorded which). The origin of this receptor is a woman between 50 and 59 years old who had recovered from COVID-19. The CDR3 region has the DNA TGTGCCAGCAGCCCCGCCCCAGGCACCGGGGAGCTGTTTTTT. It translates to CASSPAPGTGELFF.